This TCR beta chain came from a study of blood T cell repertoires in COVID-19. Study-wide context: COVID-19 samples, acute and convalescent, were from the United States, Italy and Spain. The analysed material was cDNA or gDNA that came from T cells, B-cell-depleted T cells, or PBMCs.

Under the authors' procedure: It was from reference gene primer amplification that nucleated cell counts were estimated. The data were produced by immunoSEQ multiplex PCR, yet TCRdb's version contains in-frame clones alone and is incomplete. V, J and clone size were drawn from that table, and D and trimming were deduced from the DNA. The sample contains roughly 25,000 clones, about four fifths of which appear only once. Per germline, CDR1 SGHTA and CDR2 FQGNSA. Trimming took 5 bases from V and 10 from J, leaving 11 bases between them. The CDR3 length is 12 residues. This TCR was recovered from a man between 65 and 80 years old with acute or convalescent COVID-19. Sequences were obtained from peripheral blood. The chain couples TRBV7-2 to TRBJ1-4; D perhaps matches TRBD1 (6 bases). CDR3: CASSPAQGKLFF. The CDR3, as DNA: TGTGCCAGCAGCCCAGCACAGGGAAAACTGTTTTTT.